The source of this T cell receptor (beta chain) is a study of T-cell memory formation after mild COVID-19. Whole-study context: TCR clusters largely stayed donor specific. Study conclusions and caveats: Mainly in CM and EM were contracting CD4+ clones; CD8+ were in EMRA. From day 15 to 85, contracting clones were balanced between CD4 and CD8, whereas later expanders leaned toward CD4+.

Constant-segment primers were used for 5'RACE, and the resulting TCR alpha and TCR beta cDNA libraries carried sample barcodes and UMIs. TCRdb reanalysed the 5' RACE reads using MiXCR and keeps one entry per CDR3 protein. This table holds 400,000 to 500,000 distinct CDR3 sequences, 20% found once. In regard to this clonotype: What it binds is not known.

The CDR3 is 17 residues long. V was shortened by 0 bases and J by 5 bases, with 16 bases between the two germline ends. Germline V gene data show CDR1 as PRHDT and CDR2 as FYEKMQ (reference sequence). Sequenced input: PBMCs or a T cell subset sorted from them (not recorded which). This receptor was identified in an adult woman who had mild COVID-19 (a few samples of this study predate the infection). Cell type and time point are not known. The rearrangement links TRBV13 to TRBJ1-4; no reliable D call. This chain's CDR3 is CASSLGQLNRENEKLFF. CDR3 in DNA: TGTGCCAGCAGCTTAGGTCAGCTCAACCGGGAGAATGAAAAACTGTTTTTT.